One and the same sample provided the 20 T cell receptor beta chains below, sequenced in a study of blood T cell repertoires in COVID-19. Only in-frame clones appear in the TCRdb table, and some are missing; sequencing was by immunoSEQ multiplex PCR. Of some 20,000 clones in the sample, about 91% were seen once. Sequenced material: peripheral blood. The receptors stem from a human donor in a cohort sampled during active COVID-19. The donor label of this sample is uncertain.

V and J are TRBV10-3 and TRBJ1-1, with D possibly matching TRBD1 (6 bases). CDR3 length: 14 amino acids. Germline CDR1 ENHRY, CDR2 SYGVKD. Between the trimmed V and J ends, which lost 6 bases and 5 bases, there was a span of 16 bases. In DNA form, the CDR3 reads TGTGCCATCAGCCCACAGGGATTTAGGACTGAAGCTTTCTTT. It encodes CAISPQGFRTEAFF.

The chain links TRBV6-6 to TRBJ1-5; tentatively, D is TRBD1 (5 bases). CDR3 length equals 15 residues. Germline assignment: CDR1 MNHNY and CDR2 SVGAGI (reference sequence). Trimming cost V 2 bases and J 6 bases, with 14 bases left between them. CDR3 in DNA: TGTGCCAGCAGTTACGGGGGGGGAGGGGTTCAGCCCCAGCATTTT. Protein sequence: CASSYGGGGVQPQHF.

The chain recombines TRBV2 with TRBJ1-6; no firm D call. The CDR3 extends over 14 amino acids. V gave up 7 bases and J gave up 10 bases, with 17 bases separating them. Germline loops: CDR1 SNHLY, CDR2 FYNNEI. The CDR3 sequence is CASIALVGGSPLHF. The CDR3 DNA is TGTGCCAGCATCGCCTTGGTGGGAGGGTCACCCCTCCACTTT. The full variable domain, with the rest looked up from reference TRBV2 and TRBJ1-6, is EPEVTQTPSHQVTQMGQEVILRCVPISNHLYFYWYRQILGQKVEFLVSFYNNEISEKSEIFDDQFSVERPDGSNFTLKIRSTKLEDSAMYFCASIALVGGSPLHFGNGTRLTVT.

The chain recombines TRBV28 with TRBJ1-5; D gene uncertain. Trimming removed 6 bases from V and 1 base from J, with 13 bases in between. This CDR3 comprises 15 residues. The germline gives CDR1 MDHEN, CDR2 SYDVKM. CDR3 protein: CASSPRGRSNQPQHF. CDR3 in DNA: TGTGCCAGCAGCCCCCGTGGGAGGAGCAATCAGCCCCAGCATTTT.

J is TRBJ2-3 and V is TRBV5-1; TRBD1 matches at 7 bases. The CDR3 extends over 16 amino acids. Germline V CDR1 and CDR2: SGHRS, YFSETQ. V lost 2 bases to trimming and J lost 1 base; unmatched junction nucleotides: 7. CDR3 in DNA: TGCGCCAGCAGCTTAAATTCCGGGACAGGCACAGATACGCAGTATTTT. Translating it yields CASSLNSGTGTDTQYF.

This clone was observed a single time. This chain links TRBV5-4 with TRBJ2-3; 10 nucleotides match TRBD2. CDR1 is SGHNT, CDR2 YYREEE, per germline (reference sequence). The V segment lost 4 bases and the J segment 2 bases; nucleotides outside the gene matches: 4. The CDR3 extends over 15 amino acids. CDR3 bases: TGTGCCAGCAGCCGGACTAGCGGTACCACAGATACGCAGTATTTT. Its translation is CASSRTSGTTDTQYF.

The J gene is TRBJ2-5, the V gene TRBV30; 9 bases line up with TRBD1. The V and J ends lost 7 bases and 4 bases, in that order; junction bases with no gene match: 10. Germline V gives CDR1 GTSNPN, CDR2 SVGIG (reference sequence). This CDR3 is 14 amino acids long. The DNA for the CDR3 is TGTGCCTTCAAACAGGGGGCGCGGGTAGAGACCCAGTACTTC. Translating it yields CAFKQGARVETQYF.

The chain carries TRBV5-5 and TRBJ2-7; 8 bases fit TRBD1. Per germline, CDR1 SGHKS and CDR2 YYEKEE (reference sequence). V was pared by 0 bases and J by 2 bases, with 4 bases of the junction left unmatched. The CDR3 is 15 amino acids. CDR3 sequence reads: CASSLAGTGPYEQYF. The DNA for the CDR3 is TGTGCCAGCAGCTTGGCCGGGACAGGACCCTACGAGCAGTACTTC.

The chain recombines TRBV29-1 with TRBJ1-1; D ambiguous. This CDR3 is built from 11 residues. V was pared by 4 bases and J by 7 bases, with 10 bases between. Looked up from germline, CDR1 is SQVTM and CDR2 is ANQGSEA. The CDR3 reads CSVVAGREAFF. The CDR3 bases are TGCAGCGTTGTTGCGGGCCGTGAAGCTTTCTTT.

The gene calls are TRBV5-1 and TRBJ2-5; D is uncertain. V was cut by 0 bases and J by 1 base, with 10 bases left in between. The CDR3 is made up of 15 amino acids. Germline lookup yields CDR1 SGHRS and CDR2 YFSETQ. The CDR3 DNA follows: TGCGCCAGCAGCTTGGTTCCAGGCCCCCAAGAGACCCAGTACTTC. Translation: CASSLVPGPQETQYF.

CDR3 nucleotide sequence: TGCGCCAGCAGCGTCGATACTAGAGGCCGATATTCCGAGCAGTACTTC. It specifies CASSVDTRGRYSEQYF. The rearrangement links TRBV5-1 to TRBJ2-7, with D maybe TRBD2 (5 bases). This CDR3 is 16 amino acids long. Trimming cost V 4 bases and J 6 bases, with 23 bases left between them. The V gene's germline CDR1 is SGHRS and CDR2 YFSETQ.

The J gene is TRBJ1-2, the V gene TRBV4-1; D remains unclear. The CDR3 is 13 amino acids. The V and J ends lost 4 bases and 8 bases respectively, with 14 bases between them. Germline V gene lookup returns CDR1 MGHRA and CDR2 YSYEKL. CDR3 sequence (DNA): TGCGCCAGCAGCCCTGGGCTGGCGTCGGGCTACACCTTC. Protein sequence: CASSPGLASGYTF.

The V and J genes are TRBV7-2 and TRBJ1-1; 8 bases line up with TRBD1. Trimming cost V 5 bases and J 1 base; bases outside gene matches: 6. The germline gives CDR1 SGHTA, CDR2 FQGNSA. The CDR3 contains 15 residues. CDR3 DNA sequence: TGTGCCAGCAGCGGCAGGGGGCGCGGGAACACTGAAGCTTTCTTT. Translated, it gives CASSGRGRGNTEAFF.

The rearrangement uses TRBV30 and TRBJ1-1; D unresolved. Germline CDR1 is GTSNPN and CDR2 is SVGIG (reference sequence). V was pared by 6 bases and J by 6 bases, with 14 bases between. The CDR3 sequence is 12 residues long. CDR3 bases: TGTGCCTGTCGAAAAAGATTAGCTGAAGCTTTCTTT. Protein product: CACRKRLAEAFF.

In its sample, this clone was seen once. The chain combines TRBV4-2 with TRBJ2-2, with TRBD2 matching 8 bases. From germline, CDR1 is LGHNA and CDR2 YNFKEQ. The CDR3 contains 15 residues. Trimming cost V 4 bases and J 7 bases; bases outside gene matches: 8. CDR3 amino acids: CASSRERGMVGELFF. Here the CDR3 DNA reads TGTGCCAGCAGCCGCGAGCGGGGGATGGTCGGGGAGCTGTTTTTT.

This chain links TRBV6-1 with TRBJ1-2; D gene ambiguous. From germline, CDR1 is MNHNS and CDR2 SASEGT. V lost 3 bases and J 12 bases, leaving 20 bases between the germline ends. The CDR3 is 14 residues long. For the CDR3, the DNA is TGTGCCAGCAGTGACAATCAGGAACTCTACGGCCACACCTTC. Residues: CASSDNQELYGHTF.

The chain uses TRBV11-3 and TRBJ2-5, with TRBD2 identical over 12 bases. Germline CDR1 and CDR2: SGHNT and YENEEA. This CDR3 is 17 amino acids long. After removal of 5 bases from V and 1 base from J, the junction contained 8 bases not matched to a gene. CDR3 loop: CASSHGASGRVQETQYF. In nucleotides, the CDR3 is TGTGCCAGCAGCCATGGGGCTAGCGGGAGGGTCCAAGAGACCCAGTACTTC.

The chain employs TRBV4-1 and TRBJ2-1; 8 bases are shared with TRBD2. Losses at the gene ends were 1 base for V and 6 bases for J; bases not matched to a gene: 8. CDR1 MGHRA and CDR2 YSYEKL come from the germline V gene. CDR3 length: 16 amino acids. The CDR3 coding sequence is TGCGCCAGCAGCCAAGGCTTAAGCGGGAGTTTCAATGAGCAGTTCTTC. It is translated as CASSQGLSGSFNEQFF.

The chain employs TRBV19 and TRBJ2-1, with D perhaps TRBD2 (5 bases). Trimming took 4 bases from V and 4 from J, leaving 8 bases between them. Per germline, CDR1 LNHDA and CDR2 SQIVND (reference sequence). CDR3 length equals 13 residues. CDR3 sequence reads: CASSTDLYNEQFF. Written as DNA, the CDR3 is TGTGCCAGTAGTACGGACTTGTACAATGAGCAGTTCTTC.

This rearrangement joins TRBV6-5 to TRBJ2-7; 12 bases are shared with TRBD2. The CDR3 contains 15 residues. Germline-derived CDR1 and CDR2 are MNHEY and SVGAGI. The V gene end was trimmed by 5 bases and the J gene end by 1 base; junction bases not matched to a gene: 3. This CDR3 is CASSQLAGGSYEQYF. Here the CDR3 DNA reads TGTGCCAGCAGTCAGCTAGCGGGAGGGTCCTACGAGCAGTACTTC.